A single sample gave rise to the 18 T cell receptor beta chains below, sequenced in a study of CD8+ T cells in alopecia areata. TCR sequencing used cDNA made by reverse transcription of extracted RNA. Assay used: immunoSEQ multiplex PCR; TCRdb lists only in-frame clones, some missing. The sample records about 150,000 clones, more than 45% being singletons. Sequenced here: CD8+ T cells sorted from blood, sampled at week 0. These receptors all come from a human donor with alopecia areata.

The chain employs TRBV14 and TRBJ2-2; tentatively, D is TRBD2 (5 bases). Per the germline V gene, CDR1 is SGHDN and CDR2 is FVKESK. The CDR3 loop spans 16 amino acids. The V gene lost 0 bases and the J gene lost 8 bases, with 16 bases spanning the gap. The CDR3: CASSQDRRTSGGELFF. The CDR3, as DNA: TGTGCCAGCAGCCAAGATCGCAGGACCTCGGGGGGGGAGCTGTTTTTT.

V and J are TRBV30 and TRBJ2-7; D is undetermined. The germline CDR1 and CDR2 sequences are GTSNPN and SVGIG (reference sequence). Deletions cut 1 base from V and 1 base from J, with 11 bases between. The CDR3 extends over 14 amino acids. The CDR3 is CAWSDSAGSYEQYF. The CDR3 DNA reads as TGTGCCTGGAGTGACAGTGCCGGGTCCTACGAGCAGTACTTC.

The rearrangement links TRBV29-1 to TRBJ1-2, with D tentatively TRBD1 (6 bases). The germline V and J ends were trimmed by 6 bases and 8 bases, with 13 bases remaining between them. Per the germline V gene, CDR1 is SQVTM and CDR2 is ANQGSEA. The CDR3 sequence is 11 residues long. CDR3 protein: CSVPEGEGYTF. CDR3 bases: TGCAGCGTCCCTGAGGGGGAAGGCTACACCTTC.

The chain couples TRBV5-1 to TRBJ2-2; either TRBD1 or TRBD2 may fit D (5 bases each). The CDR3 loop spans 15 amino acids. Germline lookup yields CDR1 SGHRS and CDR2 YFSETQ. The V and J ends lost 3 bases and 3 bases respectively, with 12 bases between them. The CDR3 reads CASSSPGPYTGELFF. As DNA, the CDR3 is TGCGCCAGCAGCTCACCGGGACCTTACACCGGGGAGCTGTTTTTT.

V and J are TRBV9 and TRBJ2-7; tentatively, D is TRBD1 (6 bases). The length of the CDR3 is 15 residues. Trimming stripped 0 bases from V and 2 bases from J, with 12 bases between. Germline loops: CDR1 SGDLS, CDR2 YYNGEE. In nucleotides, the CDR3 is TGTGCCAGCAGCGTAGTGGTGGGGGCAGCCTACGAGCAGTACTTC. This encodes CASSVVVGAAYEQYF.

The CDR3: CASSLDRAAYEQYF. In DNA, the CDR3 is TGTGCCAGCAGCTTAGACAGAGCTGCCTACGAGCAGTACTTC. The chain has TRBV7-2 and TRBJ2-7; no clear D gene. From germline, CDR1 is SGHTA and CDR2 FQGNSA. The CDR3 loop spans 14 amino acids. Trimming pared 1 base from V and 2 bases from J, leaving 9 bases between.

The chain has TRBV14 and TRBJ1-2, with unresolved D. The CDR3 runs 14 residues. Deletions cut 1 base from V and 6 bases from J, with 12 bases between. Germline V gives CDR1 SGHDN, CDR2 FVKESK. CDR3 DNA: TGTGCCAGCAGCCAAGGATCTTCCCGTAATGGCTACACCTTC. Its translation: CASSQGSSRNGYTF.

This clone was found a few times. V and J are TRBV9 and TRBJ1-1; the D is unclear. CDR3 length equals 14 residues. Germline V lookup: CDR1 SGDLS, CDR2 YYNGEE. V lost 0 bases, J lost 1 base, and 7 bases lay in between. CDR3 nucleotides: TGTGCCAGCAGCGTAGGGGTTTCGAACACTGAAGCTTTCTTT. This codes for CASSVGVSNTEAFF.

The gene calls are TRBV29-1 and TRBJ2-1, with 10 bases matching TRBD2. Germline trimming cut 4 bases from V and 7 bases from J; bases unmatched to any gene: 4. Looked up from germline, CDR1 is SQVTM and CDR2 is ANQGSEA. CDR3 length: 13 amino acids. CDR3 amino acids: CSVVAGGANEQFF. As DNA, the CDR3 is TGCAGCGTTGTAGCGGGGGGTGCGAATGAGCAGTTCTTC.

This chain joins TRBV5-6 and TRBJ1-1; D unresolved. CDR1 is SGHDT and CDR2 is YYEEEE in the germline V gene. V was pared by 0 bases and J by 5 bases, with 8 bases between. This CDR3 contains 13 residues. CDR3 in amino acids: CASSLDYNTEAFF. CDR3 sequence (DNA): TGTGCCAGCAGCTTGGATTACAATACTGAAGCTTTCTTT.

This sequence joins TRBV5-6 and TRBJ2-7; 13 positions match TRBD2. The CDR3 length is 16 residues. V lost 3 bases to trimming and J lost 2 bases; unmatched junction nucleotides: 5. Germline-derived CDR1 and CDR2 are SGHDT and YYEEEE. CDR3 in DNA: TGTGCCAGCAGCTCCGGACTAGCGGGGGCCACCTACGAGCAGTACTTC. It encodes CASSSGLAGATYEQYF.

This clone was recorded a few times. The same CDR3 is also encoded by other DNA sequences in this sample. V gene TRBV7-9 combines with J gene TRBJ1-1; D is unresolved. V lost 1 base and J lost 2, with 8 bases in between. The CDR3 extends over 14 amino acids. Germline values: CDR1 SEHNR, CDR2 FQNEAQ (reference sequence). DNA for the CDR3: TGTGCCAGCAGCTTAGTAATGGGAAACACTGAAGCTTTCTTT. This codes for CASSLVMGNTEAFF.

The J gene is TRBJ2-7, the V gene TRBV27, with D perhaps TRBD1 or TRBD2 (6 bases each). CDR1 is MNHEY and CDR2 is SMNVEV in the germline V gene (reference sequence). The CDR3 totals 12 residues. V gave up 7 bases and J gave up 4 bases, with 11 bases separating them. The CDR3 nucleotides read TGTGCCAGCATCCCGGGGGCGTACGAGCAGTACTTC. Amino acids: CASIPGAYEQYF.

DNA of the CDR3: TGTGCCAGTAGTATCGGTACAGGGGGCCCTGTTGAGCAGTTCTTC. Translating it yields CASSIGTGGPVEQFF. This chain connects TRBV19 to TRBJ2-1, with 9 bases aligning to TRBD1. Germline values: CDR1 LNHDA, CDR2 SQIVND (reference sequence). The CDR3 consists of 15 residues. The junction had 9 bases not matched to a gene; V was cut back by 3 bases and J by 9 bases.

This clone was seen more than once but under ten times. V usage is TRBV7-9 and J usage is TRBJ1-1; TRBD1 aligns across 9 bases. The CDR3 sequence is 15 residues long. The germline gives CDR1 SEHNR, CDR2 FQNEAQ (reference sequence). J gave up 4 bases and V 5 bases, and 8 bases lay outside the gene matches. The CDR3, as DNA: TGTGCCAGCAGCCGTCCCGGGACAGGGTCCACTGAAGCTTTCTTT. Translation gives CASSRPGTGSTEAFF.

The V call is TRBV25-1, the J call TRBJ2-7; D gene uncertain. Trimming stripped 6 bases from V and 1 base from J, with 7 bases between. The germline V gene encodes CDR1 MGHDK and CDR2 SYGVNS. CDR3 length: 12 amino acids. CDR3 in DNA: TGTGCCAGCAGGGACGGGTCCTACGAGCAGTACTTC. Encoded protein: CASRDGSYEQYF.

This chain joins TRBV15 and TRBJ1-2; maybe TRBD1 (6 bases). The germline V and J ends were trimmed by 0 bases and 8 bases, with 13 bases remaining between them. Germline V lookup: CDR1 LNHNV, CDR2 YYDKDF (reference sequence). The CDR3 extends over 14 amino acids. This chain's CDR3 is CATSRDSGVGGYTF. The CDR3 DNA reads TGTGCCACCAGCAGAGATTCAGGGGTCGGAGGCTACACCTTC.

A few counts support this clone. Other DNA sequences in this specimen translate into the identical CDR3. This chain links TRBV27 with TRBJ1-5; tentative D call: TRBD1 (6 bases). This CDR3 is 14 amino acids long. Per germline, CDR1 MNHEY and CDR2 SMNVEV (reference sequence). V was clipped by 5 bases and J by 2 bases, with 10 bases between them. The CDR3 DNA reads TGTGCCAGCAGTCCACGACAGGGCAATCAGCCCCAGCATTTT. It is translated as CASSPRQGNQPQHF.